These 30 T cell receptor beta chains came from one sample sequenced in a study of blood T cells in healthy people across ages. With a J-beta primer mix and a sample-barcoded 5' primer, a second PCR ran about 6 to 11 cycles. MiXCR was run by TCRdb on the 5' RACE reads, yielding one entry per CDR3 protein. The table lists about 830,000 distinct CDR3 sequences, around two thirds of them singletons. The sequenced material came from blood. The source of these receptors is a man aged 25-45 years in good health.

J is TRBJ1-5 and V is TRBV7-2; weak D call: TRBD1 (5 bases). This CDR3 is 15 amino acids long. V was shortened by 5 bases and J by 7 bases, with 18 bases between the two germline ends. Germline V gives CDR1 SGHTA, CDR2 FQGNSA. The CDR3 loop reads CASSLSGVEGQPQHF. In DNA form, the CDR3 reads TGTGCCAGCAGCCTCTCGGGGGTTGAGGGACAGCCCCAGCATTTT.

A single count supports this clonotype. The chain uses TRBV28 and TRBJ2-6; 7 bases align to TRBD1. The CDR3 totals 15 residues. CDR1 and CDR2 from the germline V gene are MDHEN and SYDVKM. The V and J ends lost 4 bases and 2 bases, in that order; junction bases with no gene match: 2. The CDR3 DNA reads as TGTGCCAGCAGTTGGGGGACAGCTGGGGCCAACGTCCTGACTTTC. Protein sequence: CASSWGTAGANVLTF. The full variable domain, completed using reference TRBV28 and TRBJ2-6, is DVKVTQSSRYLVKRTGEKVFLECVQDMDHENMFWYRQDPGLGLRLIYFSYDVKMKEKGDIPEGYSVSREKKERFSLILESASTNQTSMYLCASSWGTAGANVLTFGAGSRLTVL.

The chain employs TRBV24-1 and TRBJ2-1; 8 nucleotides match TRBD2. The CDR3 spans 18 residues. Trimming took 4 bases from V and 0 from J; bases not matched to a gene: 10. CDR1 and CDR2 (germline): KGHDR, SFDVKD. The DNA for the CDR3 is TGTGCCACCAGTGACGTACGGGGGGGCCGGAGCTCCTACAATGAGCAGTTCTTC. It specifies CATSDVRGGRSSYNEQFF.

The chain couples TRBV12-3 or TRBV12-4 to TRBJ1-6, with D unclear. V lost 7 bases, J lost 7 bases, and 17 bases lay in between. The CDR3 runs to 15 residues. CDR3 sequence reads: CASMRWEELNSPLHF. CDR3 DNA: TGTGCCAGCATGCGCTGGGAAGAGTTGAATTCACCCCTCCACTTT.

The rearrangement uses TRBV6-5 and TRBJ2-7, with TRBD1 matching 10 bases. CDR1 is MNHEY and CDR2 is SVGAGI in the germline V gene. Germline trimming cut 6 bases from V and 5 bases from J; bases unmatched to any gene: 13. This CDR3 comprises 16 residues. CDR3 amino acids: CASRKRSGTGDHEQYF. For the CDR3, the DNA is TGTGCCAGCAGGAAAAGATCCGGGACAGGGGACCACGAGCAGTACTTC.

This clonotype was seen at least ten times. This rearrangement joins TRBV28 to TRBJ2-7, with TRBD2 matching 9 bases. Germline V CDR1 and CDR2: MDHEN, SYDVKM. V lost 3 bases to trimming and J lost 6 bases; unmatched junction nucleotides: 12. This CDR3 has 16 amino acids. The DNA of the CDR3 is TGTGCCAGCAGTTTGGGGCTAGCGGGACCTCCAGGCGAGCAGTACTTC. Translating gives CASSLGLAGPPGEQYF.

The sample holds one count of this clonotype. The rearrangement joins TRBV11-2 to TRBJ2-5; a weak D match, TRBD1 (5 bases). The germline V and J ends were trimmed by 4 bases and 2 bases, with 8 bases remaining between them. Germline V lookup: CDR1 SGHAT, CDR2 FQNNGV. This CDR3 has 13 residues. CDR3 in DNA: TGTGCCAGCAGCTGGAAGGGGCAAGAGACCCAGTACTTC. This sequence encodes CASSWKGQETQYF.

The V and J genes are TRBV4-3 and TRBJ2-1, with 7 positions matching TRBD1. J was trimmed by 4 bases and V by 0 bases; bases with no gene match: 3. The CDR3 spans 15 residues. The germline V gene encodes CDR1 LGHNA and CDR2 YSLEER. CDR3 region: CASSQDGTEYNEQFF. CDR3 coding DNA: TGCGCCAGCAGCCAAGATGGGACAGAATACAATGAGCAGTTCTTC.

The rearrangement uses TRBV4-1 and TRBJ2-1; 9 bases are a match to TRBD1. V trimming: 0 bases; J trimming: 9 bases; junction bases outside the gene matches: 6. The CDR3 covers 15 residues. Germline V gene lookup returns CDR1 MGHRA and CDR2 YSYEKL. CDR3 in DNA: TGCGCCAGCAGCCAAGAGGGACAGGGACTACGTGAGCAGTTCTTC. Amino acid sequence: CASSQEGQGLREQFF.

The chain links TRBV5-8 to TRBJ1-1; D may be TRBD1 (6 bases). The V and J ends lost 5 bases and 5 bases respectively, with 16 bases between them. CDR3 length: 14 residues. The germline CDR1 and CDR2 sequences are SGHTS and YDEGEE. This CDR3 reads CASSGDTGRTEAFF. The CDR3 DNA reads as TGTGCCAGCAGTGGGGACACCGGGCGGACTGAAGCTTTCTTT.

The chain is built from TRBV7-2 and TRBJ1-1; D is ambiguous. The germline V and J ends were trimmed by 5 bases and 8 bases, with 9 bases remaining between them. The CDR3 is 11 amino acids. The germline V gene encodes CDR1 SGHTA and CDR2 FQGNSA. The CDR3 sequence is CTSSRRGEAFF. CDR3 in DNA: TGTACCAGCAGCCGCCGAGGGGAAGCTTTCTTT.

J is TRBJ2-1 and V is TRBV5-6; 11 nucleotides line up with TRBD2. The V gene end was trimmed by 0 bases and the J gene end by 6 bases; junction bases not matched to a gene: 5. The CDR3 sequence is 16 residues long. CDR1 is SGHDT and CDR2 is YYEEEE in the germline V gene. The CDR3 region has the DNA TGTGCCAGCAGCTTGGTGGGACTAGCGGTGAGCAATGAGCAGTTCTTC. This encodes CASSLVGLAVSNEQFF.

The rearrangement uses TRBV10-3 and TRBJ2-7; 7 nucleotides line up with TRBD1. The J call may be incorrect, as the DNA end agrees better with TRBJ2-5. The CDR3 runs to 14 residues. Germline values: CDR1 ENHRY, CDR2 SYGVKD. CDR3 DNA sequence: TGTGCCACCTCCCGTTCCCCAGGGGGAGAGACCCAGTACTTC. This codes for CATSRSPGGETQYF.

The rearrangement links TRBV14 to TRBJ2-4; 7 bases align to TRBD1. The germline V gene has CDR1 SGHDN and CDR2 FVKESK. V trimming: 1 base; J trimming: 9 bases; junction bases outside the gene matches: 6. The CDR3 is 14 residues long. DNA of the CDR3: TGTGCCAGCAGCCAAGTTTACAGGGGCGGCATTCAGTACTTC. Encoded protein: CASSQVYRGGIQYF. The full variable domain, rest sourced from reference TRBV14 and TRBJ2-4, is EAGVTQFPSHSVIEKGQTVTLRCDPISGHDNLYWYRRVMGKEIKFLLHFVKESKQDESGMPNNRFLAERTGGTYSTLKVQPAELEDSGVYFCASSQVYRGGIQYFGAGTRLSVL.

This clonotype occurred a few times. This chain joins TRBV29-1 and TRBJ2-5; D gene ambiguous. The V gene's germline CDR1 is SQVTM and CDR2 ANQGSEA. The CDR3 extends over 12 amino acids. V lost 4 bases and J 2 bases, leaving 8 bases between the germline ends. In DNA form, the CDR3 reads TGCAGCGTTGTGAGCAGTCAAGAGACCCAGTACTTC. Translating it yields CSVVSSQETQYF.

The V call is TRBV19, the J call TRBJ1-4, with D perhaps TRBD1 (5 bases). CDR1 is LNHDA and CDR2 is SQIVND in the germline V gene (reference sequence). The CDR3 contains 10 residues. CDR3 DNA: TGTAAAGGGGATAATGAAAAACTGTTTTTT. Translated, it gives CKGDNEKLFF.

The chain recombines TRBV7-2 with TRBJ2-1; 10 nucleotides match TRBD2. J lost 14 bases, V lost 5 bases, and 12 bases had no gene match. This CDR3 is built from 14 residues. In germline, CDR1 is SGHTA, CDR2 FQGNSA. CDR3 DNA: TGTGCCAGCAGCGTTAGCGGGGGGTCTCCTGTGGAGTTCTTC. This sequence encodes CASSVSGGSPVEFF.

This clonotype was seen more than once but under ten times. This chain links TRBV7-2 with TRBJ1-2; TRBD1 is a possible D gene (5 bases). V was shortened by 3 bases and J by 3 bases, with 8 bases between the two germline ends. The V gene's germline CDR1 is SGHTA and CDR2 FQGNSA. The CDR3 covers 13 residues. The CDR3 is CASSFWGDYGYTF. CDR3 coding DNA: TGTGCCAGCAGCTTCTGGGGGGACTATGGCTACACCTTC.

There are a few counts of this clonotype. The CDR3, as DNA: TGTGCCAGCAGCTTAGAGCGGTACCTCGAGGGAGAAAAACTGTTTTTT. Its translation is CASSLERYLEGEKLFF. V is TRBV7-2 and J is TRBJ1-4; D gene ambiguous. The germline CDR1 and CDR2 sequences are SGHTA and FQGNSA. The CDR3 sequence is 16 residues long. The V and J ends lost 1 base and 8 bases respectively, with 17 bases between them. Together with reference TRBV7-2 and TRBJ1-4, the CDR3 gives the full variable domain: GAGVSQSPSNKVTEKGKDVELRCDPISGHTALYWYRQSLGQGLEFLIYFQGNSAPDKSGLPSDRFSAERTGGSVSTLTIQRTQQEDSAVYLCASSLERYLEGEKLFFGSGTQLSVL.

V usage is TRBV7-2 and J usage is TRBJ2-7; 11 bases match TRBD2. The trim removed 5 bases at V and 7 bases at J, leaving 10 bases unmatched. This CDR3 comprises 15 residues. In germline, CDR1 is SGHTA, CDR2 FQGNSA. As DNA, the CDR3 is TGTGCCAGCAGCATCACTAGCGGGGGTCTCAATGAGCAGTACTTC. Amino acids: CASSITSGGLNEQYF.

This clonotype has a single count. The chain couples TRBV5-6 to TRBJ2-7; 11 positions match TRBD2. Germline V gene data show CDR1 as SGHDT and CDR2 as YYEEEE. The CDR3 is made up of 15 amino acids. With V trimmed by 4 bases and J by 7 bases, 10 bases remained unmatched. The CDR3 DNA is TGTGCCAGCAGCAGCCTAATAGCGGGGGGGTATGAGCAGTACTTC. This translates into CASSSLIAGGYEQYF. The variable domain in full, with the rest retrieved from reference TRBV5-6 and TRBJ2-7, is DAGVTQSPTHLIKTRGQQVTLRCSPKSGHDTVSWYQQALGQGPQFIFQYYEEEERQRGNFPDRFSGHQFPNYSSELNVNALLLGDSALYLCASSSLIAGGYEQYFGPGTRLTVT.

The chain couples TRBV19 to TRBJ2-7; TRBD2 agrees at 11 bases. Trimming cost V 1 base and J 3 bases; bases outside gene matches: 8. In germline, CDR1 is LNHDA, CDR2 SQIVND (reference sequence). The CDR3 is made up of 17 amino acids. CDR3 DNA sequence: TGTGCCAGTAGTATAGCAGTGGGGACTAGCGGCAACTACGAGCAGTACTTC. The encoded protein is CASSIAVGTSGNYEQYF. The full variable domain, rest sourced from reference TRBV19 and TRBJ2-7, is DGGITQSPKYLFRKEGQNVTLSCEQNLNHDAMYWYRQDPGQGLRLIYYSQIVNDFQKGDIAEGYSVSREKKESFPLTVTSAQKNPTAFYLCASSIAVGTSGNYEQYFGPGTRLTVT.

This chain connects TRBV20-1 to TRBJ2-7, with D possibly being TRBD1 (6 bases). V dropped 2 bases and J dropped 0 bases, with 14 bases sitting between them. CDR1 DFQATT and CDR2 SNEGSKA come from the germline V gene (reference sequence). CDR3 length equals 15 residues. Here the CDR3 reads CSARTYGTPSYEQYF. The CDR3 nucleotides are TGCAGTGCTAGAACCTACGGGACACCCTCCTACGAGCAGTACTTC.

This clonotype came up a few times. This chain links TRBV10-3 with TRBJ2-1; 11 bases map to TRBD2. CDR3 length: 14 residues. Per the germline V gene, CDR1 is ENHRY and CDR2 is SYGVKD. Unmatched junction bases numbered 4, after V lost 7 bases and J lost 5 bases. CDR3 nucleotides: TGTGCCATCAAAACTAGCGGGGGCCACAATGAGCAGTTCTTC. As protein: CAIKTSGGHNEQFF.

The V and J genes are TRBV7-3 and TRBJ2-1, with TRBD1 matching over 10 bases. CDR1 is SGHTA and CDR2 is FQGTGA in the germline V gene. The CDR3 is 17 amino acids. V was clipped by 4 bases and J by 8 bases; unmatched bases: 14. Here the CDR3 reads CASSSGQGGFVGDEQFF. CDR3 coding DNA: TGTGCCAGCAGCTCAGGACAGGGGGGTTTCGTGGGCGATGAGCAGTTCTTC. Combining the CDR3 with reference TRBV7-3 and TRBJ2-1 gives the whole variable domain GAGVSQTPSNKVTEKGKYVELRCDPISGHTALYWYRQSLGQGPEFLIYFQGTGAADDSGLPNDRFFAVRPEGSVSTLKIQRTERGDSAVYLCASSSGQGGFVGDEQFFGPGTRLTVL.

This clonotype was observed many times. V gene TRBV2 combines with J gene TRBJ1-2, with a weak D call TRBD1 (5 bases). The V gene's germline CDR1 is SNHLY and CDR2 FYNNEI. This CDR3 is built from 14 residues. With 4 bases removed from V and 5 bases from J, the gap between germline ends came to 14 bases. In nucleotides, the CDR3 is TGTGCCAGCAGTGCCCTATCGGGGCCGTATGGCTACACCTTC. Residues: CASSALSGPYGYTF.

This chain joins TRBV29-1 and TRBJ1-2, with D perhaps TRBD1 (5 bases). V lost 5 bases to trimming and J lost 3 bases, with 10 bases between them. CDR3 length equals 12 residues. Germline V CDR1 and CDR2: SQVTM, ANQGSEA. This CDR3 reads CSVQGGDYGYTF. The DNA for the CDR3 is TGCAGCGTTCAGGGCGGAGACTATGGCTACACCTTC.

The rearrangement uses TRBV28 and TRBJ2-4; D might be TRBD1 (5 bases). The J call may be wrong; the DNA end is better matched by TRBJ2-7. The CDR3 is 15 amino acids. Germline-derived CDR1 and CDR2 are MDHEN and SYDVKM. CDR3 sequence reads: CASINPTAGSYEQYF. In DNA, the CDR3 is TGTGCCAGCATAAACCCGACAGCCGGCAGCTACGAGCAGTACTTC.

CDR3 nucleotide sequence: TGTGCCAGCAGTACGACAGGGGATACGCAGTATTTT. Encoded protein: CASSTTGDTQYF. V gene TRBV7-3 combines with J gene TRBJ2-3; 7 bases line up with TRBD1. V lost 6 bases and J lost 6; bases outside the gene matches: 3. CDR1 is SGHTA and CDR2 is FQGTGA in the germline V gene. The CDR3 consists of 12 residues. Full variable domain (outside the CDR3, taken from reference TRBV7-3 and TRBJ2-3): GAGVSQTPSNKVTEKGKYVELRCDPISGHTALYWYRQSLGQGPEFLIYFQGTGAADDSGLPNDRFFAVRPEGSVSTLKIQRTERGDSAVYLCASSTTGDTQYFGPGTRLTVL.

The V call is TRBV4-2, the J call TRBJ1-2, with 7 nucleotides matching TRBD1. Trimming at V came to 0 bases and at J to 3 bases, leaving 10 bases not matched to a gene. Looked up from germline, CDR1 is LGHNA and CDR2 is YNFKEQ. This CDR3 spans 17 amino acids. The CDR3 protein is CASSQERPSGGDYGYTF. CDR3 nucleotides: TGTGCCAGCAGCCAAGAGAGGCCGTCAGGGGGGGACTATGGCTACACCTTC.